The text below deals with one T cell receptor (beta chain). The antigen it binds to is not known. No base qualities exist here, and no much larger clone lies one base off it. Preparation of the library involved the immunoSEQ multiplex PCR assay. For the multiplex PCR, a mixture combining 60 forward primers for TCR Vbeta segments and 13 reverse primers for TCR Jbeta segments was used. A multiplex PCR assay on genomic DNA amplified the CDR3 region of rearranged TCR beta genes. On the Illumina HiSeq System, the amplified TCR beta libraries were sequenced as 87-base-pair reads. From the authors' description of their analysis: In a later analysis, tens of millions of unique TCR beta chains were counted across the 500 to 700 repertoires, and around 10 million of these chains were shared by at least two donors. A nearest-neighbor algorithm error-corrected the raw reads and collapsed the reads into unique sequences, merging closely related sequences to remove PCR and sequencing errors. To assign V, D and J gene segments, CDR3 sequences were aligned to IMGT reference sequences. For a sequence to be retained, a match of at least six nucleotides was required to both a V gene segment and a J gene segment. A rearrangement was called productive if the CDR3 had no stop codons and remained in frame with V and J, and every other rearrangement was called non-productive. CDR3 was defined by IMGT convention, running from the second conserved V-encoded cysteine to the conserved J-encoded phenylalanine. Sequences without an unambiguous match to a single V gene segment were excluded from the earlier analysis of 587 of the donors. An earlier analysis of 550 to 650 of the donors classified V segments as functional when productive rearrangements were above 56.7% and as segregating when the standard deviation between donors was above 5%. A statistical classification framework was built to diagnose cytomegalovirus status from the catalog of TCR beta chain sequences. A later analysis assigned V and J genes by comparing TCR nucleotide sequences with IMGT/GENE-DB human TR gene sequences. In a later analysis, CDR3 sequences and most-parsimonious VDJ recombination scenarios were assigned using the TCRdist pipeline. In a later analysis, every TCR beta chain was defined by the combination of its CDR3 amino acid sequence and its V-gene family, and reads without a unique V-gene family were dropped. In a later analysis, 450 to 600 highly shared, low-generation-probability nucleotide sequences were removed to address suspected cross-contamination and a sequencing artifact. In a later analysis, a clonal expansion index was calculated for each public chain from normalized within-repertoire ranks of inferred template counts. In a later analysis, generation probabilities were computed with a VDJ recombination model fitted to out-of-frame rearrangements, and the resulting probabilities were checked against IGoR. A later analysis scored TCR-TCR, TCR-HLA and TCR-CMV co-occurrence with hypergeometric tests, applying a repertoire-size bias correction to TCR pairs. False discovery rates were estimated in a later analysis by permuting HLA or CMV assignments 20 times. In a later analysis, co-occurring TCRs were grouped with DBSCAN, and TCRdist sequence similarity was added when clustering was performed within HLA-allele-positive subsets. Repertoires with fewer than 30,000 or more than 120,000 public chains, plus five repertoires with anomalous nucleotide sharing, were excluded from co-occurrence clustering. TCRdb's version of the immuneACCESS table is confined to in-frame rearrangements and falls short of the full clone set. An unresolved V gene accounts for under half of the shortfall where checked; the remainder is of unknown origin. V and J calls and clone size are copied from that table; D and trimming were computed from the DNA. In this sample the table shows 130,000 to 150,000 clones, 70% to 80% of which occur a single time. Approximately 4.9% of the sample is held by the ten biggest clonotypes.

Including cysteine and phenylalanine, the CDR3 has 14 amino acids. The CDR3 DNA has 42 bases and is translated from base 1. Relative to germline, V is 7 bases shorter and J is 0 bases shorter, with 13 bases between their ends. CDR1 and CDR2 are read off the germline V gene (reference sequence) as LNHDA and SQIVND. These data belong to a study of cytomegalovirus exposure and HLA in healthy donors listed by TCRdb under 2017. With respect to the entire study: In an earlier analysis of 450 to 750 of the donors, approximately 300 Gb of sequence data and approximately 100 million unique TCR beta sequences from some 170 million T cells were reported. About 280 gigabases of sequencing data and roughly 80 million unique TCR sequences made up an early release that covered over 550 HLA-typed donors. Of the approximately 370 genotyped donors, 81% were placed in the genetic ancestry cluster associated with self-reported Caucasian donors. The study aimed to test whether cataloging public T cell receptors could reveal signatures of past pathogen exposure. The study used immunosequencing to profile the T cell repertoires of approximately 690 subjects and linked those repertoires to cytomegalovirus serostatus. Besides the first cohort of around 700 subjects, a separate validation cohort made up of 120 different subjects was used. High-throughput TCR immunosequencing, statistical association of individual TCRs with disease status, and machine learning were combined to predict cytomegalovirus infection status. To study patterns of TCR occurrence, a later analysis re-analyzed previously published TCR beta repertoires from 666 donors and added high-resolution HLA genotyping. Rather than using new phenotypic data, the later analysis identified candidate immune exposures from TCR beta sequences and from how often those sequences occurred across donors. An earlier analysis of fewer than 750 of the donors used high-throughput TCR beta sequencing to judge whether each TCR beta V gene segment behaved as functional or pseudogenic. Donor age, sex, ethnicity and CMV serostatus were compiled together with the repertoire data. A later genetic analysis took genome-wide SNP genotypes for about three fifths of the 666 donors and used that subset as a discovery cohort. Every repertoire in the discovery cohort had been generated on one and the same sequencing platform. Class I and class II HLA loci were covered by the typing at four-digit resolution. Typing coverage varied by locus: roughly 629-630 donors for A, B, C, DRB1 and DQB1; about 520 for DQA1; more than 600 for DPA1; about 450 for DPB1. Roughly 5 DR-DQ haplotypes were handled as single units for association and clustering because linkage in the cohort was strong. Across roughly 420 genotyped donors of the cohort, an average of approximately 240,000 unique TCR beta nucleotide sequences per donor were sequenced, and 15% to 20% of those sequences were non-productive. The paper as a whole reports these results and caveats: Roughly uniform sequencing depth across donors was assumed in presence/absence analyses, although this assumption may not hold. A further reported finding was that TCR beta sequences accurately predicted the HLA-A and HLA-B alleles for most subjects in the first cohort. A later analysis associated 15,000 to 20,000 TCR beta sequences with specific HLA alleles at a false discovery rate of 0.05. In a later analysis, TCR association rates were found to vary across HLA loci, with the most associated TCRs seen for DRB1 alleles and the fewest for HLA-C alleles. The study gave a list of some 150 TCR beta chains associated with cytomegalovirus. The sequencing pipeline was judged likely to have produced a cluster of highly shared sequence variants as a technical artifact. CMV serostatus was the only immune exposure information available for the cohort. Assigning TCR associations to individual alleles was difficult when HLA alleles, especially DR and DQ, strongly co-occurred. Linkage disequilibrium might explain the correlated functional status among segregating V segments, but an unknown experimental factor could not be ruled out. V-gene and J-gene trimming of TCR beta chains was associated with a missense DCLRE1C variant in a later genetic analysis, and the association was replicated in an independent cohort. Only TCR beta chains were sequenced in this cohort, and the absence of alpha or paired-chain data limited detectable features. The classifier was reported to diagnose cytomegalovirus status with high specificity and sensitivity in both the original and validation cohorts. A later genetic analysis reported fewer N-insertions in productive TCRs among donors in an Asian-associated ancestry cluster than the 666-donor mean. Some IMGT-functional V segments, including TRBV6-2 and TRBV6-3, could not be told apart with the 87-base-pair reads, so those segments were excluded. Because some donors lacked HLA typing at each locus, the association tests relied only on the typed subset. A few of the identified cytomegalovirus-associated TCR beta chains were confirmed in vitro to be specific for cytomegalovirus antigens. An earlier analysis of approximately 500 of the donors showed that most TCR beta V segments appeared in productive rearrangements either about 87% or about 30% of the time, which broadly matched IMGT annotations. In a later analysis, HLA-associated TCR beta chains were found to be more clonally expanded and to have lower generation probabilities than equally common non-associated chains. Several of the top co-occurrence clusters appeared to be linked to parvovirus B19, influenza, CMV and Epstein-Barr virus, according to a later analysis. According to the authors, the approach could potentially be generalized to other disease states and immunological phenotypes. Because counts were too low, about 18 rarely observed V segments, including chromosome 9 orphons, were excluded from the earlier analysis of under 650 of the donors. Most CMV-associated TCR beta chains appeared to be HLA-restricted in a later analysis, and the HLA associations seemed to be driven largely by CMV exposure. Most TCR sequences were seen in very few donors, while some public TCRs were found in many individuals.

In total, 600 or so healthy bone marrow donors made up the cohort. At the time of sampling, all cohort members were nominally healthy, though unrecorded immune exposures were likely present. The donor tested CMV seronegative, placing the donor among the 350 or so seronegative members of the cohort. A peripheral blood sample was collected from each donor, and TCR beta sequencing was performed on peripheral blood mononuclear cells. Genomic DNA was extracted from the blood cell samples with the Qiagen DNeasy Blood Extraction Kit. The sample comprised PBMCs. The V and J genes are TRBV19 and TRBJ2-7, with a weak D call of TRBD2 (5 bases match). The clonotype originates from a woman in her forties or fifties in good health and CMV-seronegative. The nucleotides read TGTGCCAGTAAGACGGCAACTAGCTCCTACGAGCAGTACTTC. This sequence encodes CASKTATSSYEQYF.